This T cell receptor (beta chain) comes out of a study of shared clonotypes between healthy human individuals. Sorted-subset replicate PCR reactions contained approximately 190 ng DNA, corresponding to tens of thousands of T cell genomes. This table comes from immunoSEQ multiplex PCR, and its TCRdb copy is limited to in-frame clones, with some not included. Of 2 million to 2.5 million clones detected, nearly 97% appear once; the ten largest clones hold 0.1% to 0.15%. Study-level points and caveats: A small donor pool kept down the genetic and exposure-history diversity that was represented.

The V end lost 4 bases, the J end lost 2 bases, and 14 bases lay between the germline ends. The germline V gene encodes CDR1 ENHRY and CDR2 SYGVKD. This CDR3 region has 15 residues. Worth noting for this clone: Its antigen is as yet unknown.

The sequencing input was naive CD4+ T cells sorted from blood. Documented subset: CD45RA+ positively selected. The rearrangement uses TRBV10-3 and TRBJ2-5; D not certain. This clonotype was sampled from a man aged 18 to 29 in good health. The CDR3, as DNA: TGTGCCATCAGTGCCAGTCCGAACGGACAAGAGACCCAGTACTTC. This codes for CAISASPNGQETQYF.